The 30 T cell receptor beta chains below were found in one sample sequenced in a study of blood T cell repertoires in COVID-19. Assay: immunoSEQ multiplex PCR; the TCRdb copy retains only in-frame clones and omits some. The table has approximately 56,000 clones, approximately 80% seen once. Input material: peripheral blood. All receptors derive from a man between 65 and 85 years old with active COVID-19.

The chain carries TRBV15 and TRBJ2-2, with 10 bases aligning to TRBD1. This CDR3 contains 17 residues. The germline CDR1 and CDR2 sequences are LNHNV and YYDKDF (reference sequence). Germline trimming cut 0 bases from V and 5 bases from J; bases unmatched to any gene: 6. The CDR3 DNA follows: TGTGCCACCAGCAGAGATCCGAGGGGACAGGGGACCGGGGAGCTGTTTTTT. It translates to CATSRDPRGQGTGELFF.

By its share, this clone is medium-sized. The rearrangement joins TRBV29-1 to TRBJ2-1, with D possibly matching TRBD2 (6 bases). The germline CDR1 and CDR2 sequences are SQVTM and ANQGSEA. Trimming cost V 4 bases and J 9 bases, with 13 bases left between them. This CDR3 is built from 12 residues. The chain's CDR3 is CSVAHTSSEQFF. The DNA of the CDR3 is TGCAGCGTTGCCCATACTAGCAGTGAGCAGTTCTTC.

This chain uses TRBV10-3 with TRBJ1-1; D is undetermined. Trimming left V 8 bases short and J 4 bases short, with 17 bases between. CDR3 size: 14 residues. Germline V gene sequence: CDR1 ENHRY, CDR2 SYGVKD. DNA of the CDR3: TGTGCCATCCGGGTTAGTTCGGGAGGCACTGAAGCTTTCTTT. Translating it yields CAIRVSSGGTEAFF.

This clone was seen just once. The chain carries TRBV18 and TRBJ1-4; TRBD1 might be the D (6 bases). V was pared by 3 bases and J by 0 bases, with 11 bases between. Germline V gene data show CDR1 as KGHSH and CDR2 as LQKENI. The CDR3 consists of 16 residues. CDR3 sequence reads: CASSPRTVATNEKLFF. The CDR3 nucleotides are TGTGCCAGCTCACCGAGGACAGTTGCAACTAATGAAAAACTGTTTTTT. Supplemented by reference TRBV18 and TRBJ1-4, the full variable domain reads NAGVMQNPRHLVRRRGQEARLRCSPMKGHSHVYWYRQLPEEGLKFMVYLQKENIIDESGMPKERFSAEFPKEGPSILRIQQVVRGDSAAYFCASSPRTVATNEKLFFGSGTQLSVL.

The J gene is TRBJ2-1, the V gene TRBV28, with D perhaps TRBD2 (7 bases). The CDR3 is 16 residues long. Trimming stripped 6 bases from V and 6 bases from J, with 21 bases between. Germline V gene sequence: CDR1 MDHEN, CDR2 SYDVKM. CDR3 loop: CASSVEVGGPSNEQFF. CDR3 nucleotides: TGTGCCAGCAGCGTCGAAGTCGGGGGGCCGAGCAATGAGCAGTTCTTC.

The chain joins TRBV7-9 to TRBJ1-5; D gene unclear. V was cut by 5 bases and J by 6 bases, with 11 bases left in between. The germline CDR1 and CDR2 sequences are SEHNR and FQNEAQ (reference sequence). This CDR3 has 13 amino acids. CDR3 in DNA: TGTGCCAGCAGCCAAACGAGGGCTCAGCCCCAGCATTTT. Translation gives CASSQTRAQPQHF.

The V call is TRBV5-1, the J call TRBJ1-1, with a tentative D call TRBD1 (6 bases). The V and J ends lost 4 bases and 6 bases respectively, with 10 bases between them. Germline loops: CDR1 SGHRS, CDR2 YFSETQ. The CDR3 consists of 12 residues. Here the CDR3 DNA reads TGCGCCAGCAGCCCTGGGGGCGCTGAAGCTTTCTTT. Protein product: CASSPGGAEAFF. Using reference TRBV5-1 and TRBJ1-1 for the parts outside the CDR3, the full variable domain is KAGVTQTPRYLIKTRGQQVTLSCSPISGHRSVSWYQQTPGQGLQFLFEYFSETQRNKGNFPGRFSGRQFSNSRSEMNVSTLELGDSALYLCASSPGGAEAFFGQGTRLTVV.

This chain uses TRBV5-4 with TRBJ2-5; TRBD1 aligns across 11 bases. J gave up 4 bases and V 4 bases, and 9 bases lay outside the gene matches. The CDR3 has 16 amino acids. Germline lookup yields CDR1 SGHNT and CDR2 YYREEE (reference sequence). The CDR3 here is CASSLMAGTGGETQYF. CDR3 in DNA: TGTGCCAGCAGCCTGATGGCTGGGACAGGGGGAGAGACCCAGTACTTC.

V gene TRBV19 combines with J gene TRBJ1-4; the D gene is possibly TRBD1 (6 bases). Germline CDR1 LNHDA, CDR2 SQIVND (reference sequence). Deletions cut 10 bases from V and 0 bases from J, with 15 bases between. The CDR3 loop spans 15 amino acids. This CDR3 is CATGGQLTTNEKLFF. The CDR3 DNA is TGTGCCACCGGGGGGCAGCTAACAACTAATGAAAAACTGTTTTTT. Full variable domain (missing parts from reference TRBV19 and TRBJ1-4): DGGITQSPKYLFRKEGQNVTLSCEQNLNHDAMYWYRQDPGQGLRLIYYSQIVNDFQKGDIAEGYSVSREKKESFPLTVTSAQKNPTAFYLCATGGQLTTNEKLFFGSGTQLSVL.

This clone came up once. J is TRBJ1-2 and V is TRBV10-3, with TRBD1 as a possible D gene (6 bases). The V gene's germline CDR1 is ENHRY and CDR2 SYGVKD. The CDR3 totals 12 residues. Trimming left V 4 bases short and J 5 bases short, with 8 bases between. CDR3 residues: CAISGQGYGYTF. The DNA for the CDR3 is TGTGCCATCAGTGGGCAGGGGTATGGCTACACCTTC.

The chain couples TRBV6-5 to TRBJ1-1; D unclear. Germline V gene sequence: CDR1 MNHEY, CDR2 SVGAGI. This CDR3 has 15 residues. The V and J ends lost 0 bases and 4 bases respectively, with 12 bases between them. CDR3 nucleotide sequence: TGTGCCAGCAGTTACTCCGGAGGTTTGAGCACTGAAGCTTTCTTT. Amino acid sequence: CASSYSGGLSTEAFF.

This chain connects TRBV7-3 to TRBJ1-6; 8 bases are shared with TRBD1. Germline CDR1 is SGHTA and CDR2 is FQGTGA. The CDR3 has 14 amino acids. J was trimmed by 10 bases and V by 4 bases; bases with no gene match: 6. The CDR3 DNA reads as TGTGCCAGCAGCTCTCAGGGGGCAGGGTCACCCCTCCACTTT. As protein: CASSSQGAGSPLHF.

This sequence joins TRBV10-3 and TRBJ1-2, with D perhaps TRBD1 (6 bases). Germline values: CDR1 ENHRY, CDR2 SYGVKD. The CDR3 is 15 residues long. The V end was cut by 7 bases, the J end by 6 bases, with 21 bases between. The CDR3 DNA reads as TGTGCCATCACCAATACAGGGAACGTGCGTAATGGCTACACCTTC. Protein: CAITNTGNVRNGYTF.

This clone was seen once. J is TRBJ2-2 and V is TRBV10-3, with TRBD2 matching over 9 bases. Trimming took 2 bases from V and 2 from J; bases not matched to a gene: 9. The length of the CDR3 is 18 residues. Germline V lookup: CDR1 ENHRY, CDR2 SYGVKD. Here the CDR3 reads CAISETLAGTVNTGELFF. CDR3 nucleotide sequence: TGTGCCATCAGTGAGACCCTAGCGGGGACGGTCAACACCGGGGAGCTGTTTTTT.

The chain uses TRBV2 and TRBJ2-4; D may be TRBD2 (7 bases). The V and J ends lost 8 bases and 6 bases respectively, with 17 bases between them. The CDR3 runs to 14 residues. Germline-derived CDR1 and CDR2 are SNHLY and FYNNEI. The CDR3 bases are TGTGCCAGCGGGGGGGCAGGATGGGGAAACATTCAGTACTTC. Protein sequence: CASGGAGWGNIQYF.

This chain joins TRBV27 and TRBJ2-7, with TRBD2 identical over 7 bases. Germline trimming cut 4 bases from V and 0 bases from J; bases unmatched to any gene: 9. The CDR3 length is 16 residues. Germline values: CDR1 MNHEY, CDR2 SMNVEV (reference sequence). The CDR3 DNA reads TGTGCCAGCAGTTCTAGCGGCGGGTACAGCTCCTACGAGCAGTACTTC. Translation gives CASSSSGGYSSYEQYF.

There are a few counts of this clone. The chain is built from TRBV10-3 and TRBJ2-7; possible D gene TRBD1, 6 bases. The CDR3 has 14 residues. CDR1 is ENHRY, CDR2 SYGVKD, per germline. The germline V and J ends were trimmed by 3 bases and 2 bases, with 11 bases remaining between them. CDR3 sequence: CAISDFDRTYEQYF. Here the CDR3 DNA reads TGTGCCATCAGTGACTTCGACAGGACCTACGAGCAGTACTTC.

This chain links TRBV6-1 with TRBJ2-1, with no clear D. V was clipped by 2 bases and J by 0 bases, with 8 bases between them. The CDR3 contains 15 residues. CDR1 and CDR2 (germline): MNHNS, SASEGT. In DNA, the CDR3 is TGTGCCAGCAGTGAATACGCGAGCTCCTACAATGAGCAGTTCTTC. Residues: CASSEYASSYNEQFF.

V and J are TRBV15 and TRBJ1-3; D might be TRBD1 (5 bases). Looked up from germline, CDR1 is LNHNV and CDR2 is YYDKDF (reference sequence). The CDR3 consists of 14 residues. Trimming removed 1 base from V and 3 bases from J, with 7 bases in between. The CDR3 DNA sequence: TGTGCCACCAGCAGAGGGGGCTTTGGAAACACCATATATTTT. Its protein product is CATSRGGFGNTIYF.

This chain joins TRBV11-2 and TRBJ2-5; D possibly corresponds to TRBD2 (5 bases). Trimming stripped 0 bases from V and 3 bases from J, with 11 bases between. The CDR3 extends over 15 amino acids. In germline, CDR1 is SGHAT, CDR2 FQNNGV. The CDR3 region has the DNA TGTGCCAGCAGCTTAGACTTCTGGGGAGAAGAGACCCAGTACTTC. Translating it yields CASSLDFWGEETQYF. Combining the CDR3 with reference TRBV11-2 and TRBJ2-5 gives the whole variable domain EAGVAQSPRYKIIEKRQSVAFWCNPISGHATLYWYQQILGQGPKLLIQFQNNGVVDDSQLPKDRFSAERLKGVDSTLKIQPAKLEDSAVYLCASSLDFWGEETQYFGPGTRLLVL.

This chain connects TRBV10-3 to TRBJ1-5; tentative D call: TRBD1 (5 bases). CDR1 is ENHRY, CDR2 SYGVKD, per germline. The CDR3 is 15 amino acids. V lost 0 bases and J 6 bases, leaving 12 bases between the germline ends. Written as DNA, the CDR3 is TGTGCCATCAGTGAGTCGGCAGGGTCGGGTCAGCCCCAGCATTTT. This gives the protein CAISESAGSGQPQHF.

This clone was seen more than once but under ten times. The chain links TRBV7-9 to TRBJ1-2; 8 bases align to TRBD1. The germline CDR1 and CDR2 sequences are SEHNR and FQNEAQ (reference sequence). The CDR3 is 14 residues long. V lost 5 bases, J lost 7 bases, and 9 bases stayed unmatched. DNA for the CDR3: TGTGCCAGCAGCGCCGACCCCGACAGGGGTGGCTACACCTTC. It codes for CASSADPDRGGYTF.

This clone was seen only a few times. This chain connects TRBV14 to TRBJ1-1; possible D gene TRBD1, 6 bases. This CDR3 has 15 amino acids. Trimming cost V 4 bases and J 1 base, with 13 bases left between them. CDR1 and CDR2 (germline): SGHDN, FVKESK. CDR3 residues: CASSLQGGGNTEAFF. As DNA, the CDR3 is TGTGCCAGCAGCCTTCAGGGAGGGGGGAACACTGAAGCTTTCTTT.

V and J are TRBV4-3 and TRBJ2-1, with D unresolved. The germline V and J ends were trimmed by 2 bases and 8 bases, with 10 bases remaining between them. CDR3 size: 13 residues. The germline V gene encodes CDR1 LGHNA and CDR2 YSLEER. As DNA, the CDR3 is TGCGCCAGCAGCCAATACCGTTCGGATGAGCAGTTCTTC. This codes for CASSQYRSDEQFF.

This clone was seen a handful of times. The CDR3 nucleotides read TGTGCCAGTGAGCCCCGGGAGAACACCGGGGAGCTGTTTTTT. It is translated as CASEPRENTGELFF. V is TRBV19 and J is TRBJ2-2, with D possibly being TRBD2 (5 bases). Germline V gene data show CDR1 as LNHDA and CDR2 as SQIVND (reference sequence). The V and J ends lost 8 bases and 1 base respectively, with 11 bases between them. The CDR3 spans 14 residues.

This clone appeared a single time. The chain combines TRBV10-2 with TRBJ2-5, with D maybe TRBD1 (6 bases). Germline V gene lookup returns CDR1 WSHSY and CDR2 SAAADI. Trimming removed 3 bases at V and 7 bases at J, with 15 bases between. The CDR3 is 14 amino acids. CDR3 coding DNA: TGCGCCAGCAGTGATTCTTCAGGGGCGGGGACCCAGTACTTC. Protein sequence: CASSDSSGAGTQYF.

The chain joins TRBV27 to TRBJ1-2; 11 bases are a match to TRBD1. The CDR3 runs to 13 residues. CDR1 MNHEY and CDR2 SMNVEV come from the germline V gene (reference sequence). Germline trimming cut 6 bases from V and 6 bases from J; bases unmatched to any gene: 3. The CDR3 DNA is TGTGCCAGCAGGAGGACAGGGGGCAATGGCTACACCTTC. This sequence encodes CASRRTGGNGYTF.

V and J are TRBV28 and TRBJ1-5; no clear D gene. The CDR3 loop spans 12 amino acids. The V gene lost 5 bases and the J gene lost 4 bases, with 6 bases spanning the gap. Per the germline V gene, CDR1 is MDHEN and CDR2 is SYDVKM. CDR3 loop: CASSPLNQPQHF. In nucleotides, the CDR3 is TGTGCCAGCAGTCCCCTAAATCAGCCCCAGCATTTT.

V and J are TRBV6-2 or TRBV6-3 and TRBJ1-2, with D possibly TRBD1 on 5 matching bases. This CDR3 is 15 amino acids long. Germline assignment: CDR1 MNHEY and CDR2 SVGEGT. V shed 5 bases and J shed 4 bases, with 17 bases lying between them. The DNA for the CDR3 is TGTGCCAGCAGTATACCGGGACTGTTCGCCTATGGCTACACCTTC. This sequence encodes CASSIPGLFAYGYTF.

On this clone itself: This clone may be a read error of a much larger clone one base away. The chain recombines TRBV6-2 or TRBV6-3 with TRBJ2-2; D uncertain. The CDR3 sequence is 12 residues long. V was cut by 5 bases and J by 1 base, with 2 bases left in between. Germline CDR1 MNHEY, CDR2 SVGEGT. CDR3 DNA sequence: TGTGCCAGCAGTCTGAACACCGGGGAGCTGTTTTTT. This sequence encodes CASSLNTGELFF.